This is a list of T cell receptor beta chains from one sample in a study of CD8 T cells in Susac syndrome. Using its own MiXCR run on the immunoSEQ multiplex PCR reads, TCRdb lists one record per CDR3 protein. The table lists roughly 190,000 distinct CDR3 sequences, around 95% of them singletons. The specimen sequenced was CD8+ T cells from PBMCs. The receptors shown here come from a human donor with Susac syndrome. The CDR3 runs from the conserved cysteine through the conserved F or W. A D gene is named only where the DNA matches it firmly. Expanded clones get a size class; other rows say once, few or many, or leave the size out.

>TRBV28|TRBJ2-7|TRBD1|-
TGTGCCAGCAGTTTACCCGGGACAGGGGAAGGCTACGAGCAGTACTTC
CASSLPGTGEGYEQYF
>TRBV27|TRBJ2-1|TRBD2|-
TGTGCCAGCAGTTCCCTCTTAGCGGGTAACTCCTACAATGAGCAGTTCTTC
CASSSLLAGNSYNEQFF
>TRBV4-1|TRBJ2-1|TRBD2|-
TGCGCCAGCAGCCAGACTTCCGGGACTAGTTTTGAGGAGCAGTTCTTC
CASSQTSGTSFEEQFF
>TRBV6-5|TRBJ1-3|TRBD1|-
TGTGCCAGCAGTTATGGGACAGGGGGCGACGGAAACACCATATATTTT
CASSYGTGGDGNTIYF
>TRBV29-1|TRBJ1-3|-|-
TGCAGCGTTGAAACATTATCTGGAAACACCATATATTTT
CSVETLSGNTIYF
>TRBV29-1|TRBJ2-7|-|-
TGCAGCGTTGGCTCGGGGCTTGAGCAGTACTTC
CSVGSGLEQYF
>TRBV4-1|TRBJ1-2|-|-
TGCGCCAGCAGCCAAGACGGGAGAGGCTACACCTTC
CASSQDGRGYTF
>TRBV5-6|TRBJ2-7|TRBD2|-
TGTGCCAGCAGCTCTAACAGCGGGGGGCCAATACCCTACGAGCAGTACTTC
CASSSNSGGPIPYEQYF
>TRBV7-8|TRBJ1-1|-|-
TGTGCCAGCAGCCCCACCTTAACGAACACTGAAGCTTTCTTT
CASSPTLTNTEAFF
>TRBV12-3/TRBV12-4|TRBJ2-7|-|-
TGTGCCAGCAGTGGGAGCACCTACGAGCAGTACTTC
CASSGSTYEQYF
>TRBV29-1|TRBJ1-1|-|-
TGCAGCGTTGAAGGAAGGGACCCCCACAAGCTTAACACTGAAGCTTTCTTT
CSVEGRDPHKLNTEAFF
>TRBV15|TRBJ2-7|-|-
TGTGCCACCAGCACCGCGACAGGACGGTGGAGCGAGCAGTACTTC
CATSTATGRWSEQYF
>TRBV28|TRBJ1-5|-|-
TGTGCCAGCATCAACAGAGCCTATAGCAATCAGCCCCAGCATTTT
CASINRAYSNQPQHF
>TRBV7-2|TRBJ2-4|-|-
TGTGCCAGCAGCTCAGGAATCCAAAACATTCAGTACTTC
CASSSGIQNIQYF
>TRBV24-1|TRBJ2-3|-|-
TGTGCCACCAGTGATCCTTACGATGATACGCAGTATTTT
CATSDPYDDTQYF
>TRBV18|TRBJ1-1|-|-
TGTGCCAGCTCACCATTGGGGGACGGCACTGAAGCTTTCTTT
CASSPLGDGTEAFF
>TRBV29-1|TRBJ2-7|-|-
TGCAGCGTTGCCGGGGGATCCACCTACGAGCAGTACTTC
CSVAGGSTYEQYF
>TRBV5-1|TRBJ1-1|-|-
TGCGCGTCCCGGGAGGGAGGCACTGAAGCTTTCTTT
CASREGGTEAFF
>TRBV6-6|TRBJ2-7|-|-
TGTGCCAGCAGTTACTCGCCCAGCTACGAGCAGTACTTC
CASSYSPSYEQYF
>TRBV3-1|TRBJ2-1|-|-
TGTGCCAGCAGCGTTACAGGGTTTGAGCAGTTCTTC
CASSVTGFEQFF
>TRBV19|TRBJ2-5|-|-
TGTGCCAGTAGTATAGATCCGAGCGAAGAGACCCAGTACTTC
CASSIDPSEETQYF
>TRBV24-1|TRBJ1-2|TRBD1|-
TGTGCCACCAGTGACGCGGGACAGGGGTATGGCTACACCTTC
CATSDAGQGYGYTF
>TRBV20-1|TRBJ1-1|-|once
TGCAGTGCTTTCCTCCAAGCGGGGGTAAACACTGAAGCTTTCTTT
CSAFLQAGVNTEAFF
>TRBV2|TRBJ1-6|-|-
TGTGCCAGCAGCCCCTCGATACGGGGAAATTCACCCCTCCACTTT
CASSPSIRGNSPLHF
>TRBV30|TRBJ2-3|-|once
TGTGCCTGGAGTCTCCCTCCCTCGGCTACGCAGTATTTT
CAWSLPPSATQYF
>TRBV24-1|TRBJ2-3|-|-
TGTGCCACCAGTGATTACAGGGACGATACGCAGTATTTT
CATSDYRDDTQYF
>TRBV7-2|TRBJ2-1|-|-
TGTGCCAGCGTTCCCCTGAATCCTACCTACAATGAGCAGTTCTTC
CASVPLNPTYNEQFF
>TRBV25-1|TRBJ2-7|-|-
TGTGCCAGCAGTGAATTGGGATCCTCCTACGAGCAGTACTTC
CASSELGSSYEQYF
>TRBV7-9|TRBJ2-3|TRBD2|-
TGTGCCAGCAGCGCTTTAGCGGGAAGTATTGATACGCAGTATTTT
CASSALAGSIDTQYF
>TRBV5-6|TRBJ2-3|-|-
TGTGCCAGCAGCGAAGCTAGCACAGATACGCAGTATTTT
CASSEASTDTQYF
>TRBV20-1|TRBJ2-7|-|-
TGCAGTGCCTACATGGCTCACGAGCAGTACTTC
CSAYMAHEQYF
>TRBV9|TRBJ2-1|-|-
TGTGCCAGCAGCACACAGGGCCTTTCCTACAATGAGCAGTTCTTC
CASSTQGLSYNEQFF
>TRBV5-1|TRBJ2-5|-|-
TGCGCCAGCAGCTTGGCCCAGCCCGAGACCCAGTACTTC
CASSLAQPETQYF
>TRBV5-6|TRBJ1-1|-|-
TGTGCCAGCAGCTTGAGGGACACTAACACTGAAGCTTTCTTT
CASSLRDTNTEAFF
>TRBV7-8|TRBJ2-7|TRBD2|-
TGTGCCAGCAGCTCGATGACTAGCGGGAGTTTTTACGAGCAGTACTTC
CASSSMTSGSFYEQYF
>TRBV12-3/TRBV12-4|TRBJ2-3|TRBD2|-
TGTGCCAGCAGTCGGACCGTGCTAGCGGGGGGGCCTTCAACAAGCACAGATACGCAGTATTTT
CASSRTVLAGGPSTSTDTQYF
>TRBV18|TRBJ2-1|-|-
TGTGCCAGCTCACCCGGGGCGGCACACTCCTACAATGAGCAGTTCTTC
CASSPGAAHSYNEQFF
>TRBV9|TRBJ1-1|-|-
TGTGCCAGCAGCGTAGACATATCTTACACTGAAGCTTTCTTT
CASSVDISYTEAFF
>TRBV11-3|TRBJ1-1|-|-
TGTGCCAGCAGCCCTGCCGGGACGGAAAACACTGAAGCTTTCTTT
CASSPAGTENTEAFF
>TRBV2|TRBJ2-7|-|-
TGTGCCAGCAGTGAGGGGCCTACCTACGAGCAGTACTTC
CASSEGPTYEQYF
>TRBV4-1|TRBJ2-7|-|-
TGCGCCAGCAGCCAAGAAACAGGGGGGGAGTTTTACGAGCAGTACTTC
CASSQETGGEFYEQYF
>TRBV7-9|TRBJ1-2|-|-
TGTGCCAGCAGCTTAGCCGGTAGTAATAGCTATGGCTACACCTTC
CASSLAGSNSYGYTF
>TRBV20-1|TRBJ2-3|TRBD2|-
TGCAGTGCTAGAGATTTCGGCGGGGGGCATACAGATACGCAGTATTTT
CSARDFGGGHTDTQYF
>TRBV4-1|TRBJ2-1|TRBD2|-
TGCGCCAGCAGCCAATTGGGCGGGGGGGTTTCTAATGAGCAGTTCTTC
CASSQLGGGVSNEQFF
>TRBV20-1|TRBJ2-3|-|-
TGCAGTGCTAGAGATCCCCAGCCCGGCGGAGATACGCAGTATTTT
CSARDPQPGGDTQYF
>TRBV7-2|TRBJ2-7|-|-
TGTGCCAGCAGCTTAGGTAACAGGGCCTACGAGCAGTACTTC
CASSLGNRAYEQYF
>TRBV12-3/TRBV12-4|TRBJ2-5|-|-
TGTGCCAGCAGTTATCAGACAGTCACCCAAGAGACCCAGTACTTC
CASSYQTVTQETQYF
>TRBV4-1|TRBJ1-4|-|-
TGCGCCAGCAGCCATGGGGCAACTAATGAAAAACTGTTTTTT
CASSHGATNEKLFF
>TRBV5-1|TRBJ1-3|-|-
TGCGCCAGCAGCTTATTTGACAGGAGCTCTGGAAACACCATATATTTT
CASSLFDRSSGNTIYF
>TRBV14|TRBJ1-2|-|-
TGTGCCAGCAGCCAAGACAGATATGGCTACACCTTC
CASSQDRYGYTF
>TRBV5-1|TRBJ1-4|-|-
TGCGCCAGCAGCTTGAGTGGTAGTGGTGAAAAACTGTTTTTT
CASSLSGSGEKLFF
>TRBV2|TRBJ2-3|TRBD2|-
TGTGCCAGCAGGGGGACTAGTACAGATACGCAGTATTTT
CASRGTSTDTQYF
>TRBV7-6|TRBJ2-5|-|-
TGTGCCAGCACCCGCCCGGTTGAGGTCCAAGAGACCCAGTACTTC
CASTRPVEVQETQYF
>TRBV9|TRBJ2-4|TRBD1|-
TGTGCCAGCAGCGTTAACAGGGGTCCCAAAAACATTCAGTACTTC
CASSVNRGPKNIQYF
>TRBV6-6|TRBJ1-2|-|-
TGTGCCAGCAGTTTAACAGAGGACTATGGCTACACCTTC
CASSLTEDYGYTF
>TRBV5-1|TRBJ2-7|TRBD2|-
TGCGCCAGCAGCCGGACTAGCTTGGCAGAGCAGTACTTC
CASSRTSLAEQYF
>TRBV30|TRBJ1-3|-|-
TGTGCCAGCAACAGAGCCTCTGGAAACACCATATATTTT
CASNRASGNTIYF